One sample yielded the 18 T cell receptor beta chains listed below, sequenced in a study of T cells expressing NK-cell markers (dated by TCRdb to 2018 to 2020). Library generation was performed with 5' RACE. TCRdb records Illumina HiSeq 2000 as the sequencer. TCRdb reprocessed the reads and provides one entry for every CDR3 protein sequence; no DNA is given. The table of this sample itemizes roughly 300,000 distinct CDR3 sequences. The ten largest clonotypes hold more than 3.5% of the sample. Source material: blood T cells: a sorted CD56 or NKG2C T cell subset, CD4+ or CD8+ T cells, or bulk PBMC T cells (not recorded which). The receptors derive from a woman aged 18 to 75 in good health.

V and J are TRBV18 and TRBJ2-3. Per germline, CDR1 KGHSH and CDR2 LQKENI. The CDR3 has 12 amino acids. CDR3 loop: CASSPRANTQYF.

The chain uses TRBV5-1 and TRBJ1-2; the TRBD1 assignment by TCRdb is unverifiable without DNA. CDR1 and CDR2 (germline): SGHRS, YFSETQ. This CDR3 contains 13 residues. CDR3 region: CASSQGTEYGYTF.

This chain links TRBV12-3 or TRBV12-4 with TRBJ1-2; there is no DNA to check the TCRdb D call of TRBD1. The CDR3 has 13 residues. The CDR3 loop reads CASREGADYGYTF.

The CDR3 here is CSATASGGSTGELFF. The chain uses TRBV20-1 and TRBJ2-2; checking the TCRdb D call of TRBD2 is not possible without DNA. This CDR3 has 15 amino acids. Germline CDR1 DFQATT, CDR2 SNEGSKA (reference sequence).

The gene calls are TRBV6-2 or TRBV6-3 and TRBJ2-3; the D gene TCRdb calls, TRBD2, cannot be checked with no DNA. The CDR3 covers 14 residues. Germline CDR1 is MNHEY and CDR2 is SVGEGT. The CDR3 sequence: CASSPPATTDTQYF.

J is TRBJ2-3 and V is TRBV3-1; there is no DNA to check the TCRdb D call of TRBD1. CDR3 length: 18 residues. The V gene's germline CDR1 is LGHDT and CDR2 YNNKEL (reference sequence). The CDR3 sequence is CASSPNRGRGASTDTQYF.

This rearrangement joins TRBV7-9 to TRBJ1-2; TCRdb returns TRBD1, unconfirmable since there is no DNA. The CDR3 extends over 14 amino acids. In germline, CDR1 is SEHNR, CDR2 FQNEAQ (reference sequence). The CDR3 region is CASSFNSGIDGYTF.

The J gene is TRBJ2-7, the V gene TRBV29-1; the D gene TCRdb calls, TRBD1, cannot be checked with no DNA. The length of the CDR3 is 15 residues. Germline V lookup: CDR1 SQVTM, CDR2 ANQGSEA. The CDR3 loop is CSVPARGQNSYEQYF.

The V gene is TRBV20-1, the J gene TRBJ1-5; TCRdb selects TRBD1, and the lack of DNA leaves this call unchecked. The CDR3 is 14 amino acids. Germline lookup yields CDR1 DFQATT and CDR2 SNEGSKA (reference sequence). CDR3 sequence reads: CSANPTGGNQPQHF.

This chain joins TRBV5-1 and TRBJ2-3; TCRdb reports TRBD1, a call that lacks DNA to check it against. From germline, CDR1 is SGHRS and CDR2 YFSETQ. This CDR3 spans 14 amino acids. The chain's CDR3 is CASYRGSGTDTQYF.

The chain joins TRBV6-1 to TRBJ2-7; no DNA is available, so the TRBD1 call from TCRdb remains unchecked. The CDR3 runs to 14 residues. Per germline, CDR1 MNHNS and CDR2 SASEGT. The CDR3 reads CASRSGDSSYEQYF.

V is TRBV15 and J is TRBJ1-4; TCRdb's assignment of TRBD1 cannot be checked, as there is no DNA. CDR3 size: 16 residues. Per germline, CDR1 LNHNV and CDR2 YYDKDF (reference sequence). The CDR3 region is CATSENLQGKNEKLFF. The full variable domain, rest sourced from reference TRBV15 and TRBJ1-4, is DAMVIQNPRYQVTQFGKPVTLSCSQTLNHNVMYWYQQKSSQAPKLLFHYYDKDFNNEADTPDNFQSRRPNTSFCFLDIRSPGLGDTAMYLCATSENLQGKNEKLFFGSGTQLSVL.

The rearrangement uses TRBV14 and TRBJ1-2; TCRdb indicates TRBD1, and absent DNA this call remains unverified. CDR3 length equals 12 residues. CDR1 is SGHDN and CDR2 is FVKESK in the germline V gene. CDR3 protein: CASSQGTVGYTF.

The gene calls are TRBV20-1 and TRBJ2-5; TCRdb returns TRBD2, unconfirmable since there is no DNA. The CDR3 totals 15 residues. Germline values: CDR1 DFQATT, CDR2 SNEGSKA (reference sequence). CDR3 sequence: CSAPTSGGAGETQYF.

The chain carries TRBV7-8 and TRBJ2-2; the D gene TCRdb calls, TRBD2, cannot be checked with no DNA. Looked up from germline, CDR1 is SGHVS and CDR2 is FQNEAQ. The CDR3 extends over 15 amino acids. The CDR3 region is CASSLRTTQHGELFF.

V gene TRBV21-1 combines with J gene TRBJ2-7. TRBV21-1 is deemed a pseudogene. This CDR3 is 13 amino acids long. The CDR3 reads CASSTWTDYEQYF.

CDR3: CSASPLLAVLQETQYF. V gene TRBV20-1 combines with J gene TRBJ2-5; TCRdb indicates TRBD2, and absent DNA this call remains unverified. Germline CDR1 DFQATT, CDR2 SNEGSKA (reference sequence). This CDR3 has 16 amino acids.

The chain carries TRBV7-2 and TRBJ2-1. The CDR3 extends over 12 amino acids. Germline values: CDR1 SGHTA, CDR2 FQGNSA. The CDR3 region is CASSLTHNEQFF.